This TCR beta chain emerged from a study of identical twins (dated by TCRdb to about 2016). In the study overall: To test whether fetal clonotypes persist, the study used deep sequencing on TCR alpha and beta repertoires from monozygotic twins, unrelated adults of various ages, and cord blood. To rule out contamination, replicate twin experiments were performed at different times with different library preparation protocols.

Turning to this clonotype: The clone's antigen remains unknown. Being one base from a much bigger clone, this may be a read error.

Every donor in the study was a healthy Caucasian. Study-wide findings and limitations: Out-of-frame TCR alpha sequences shared between twins showed an excess of low generation-probability sequences compared with coincidental sharing between unrelated individuals. Because the same donors could not be followed over many years, the conclusions depended on cross-sectional statistical analysis. Excess twin sharing in beta out-of-frame sequences was weaker because fewer shared sequences lowered the signal-to-noise ratio. Abundant cord blood beta clonotypes had fewer insertions, young adult naive repertoires showed a similar but weaker trend, and memory repertoires showed no such trend. Invariant T cells such as MAIT and iNKT could partly confound zero-insertion analyses, although diverse VJ usage argued against such confounding for most clonotypes. In monozygotic twins, out-of-frame TCR alpha sharing was systematically underestimated by recombination models, although the models agreed with sharing between unrelated individuals.

Measured from the cysteine to the phenylalanine, the CDR3 is 15 residues long. Only the CDR3 part of the read is kept: 45 bases, read in frame from the first base. CDR1 and CDR2 are read off the germline V gene as MDHEN and SYDVKM. The method behind the library was 5' RACE. TCRdb lists the instrument as Illumina HiSeq 2000. A universal primer binding site was added through template switching, and the final cDNA carried a unique molecular identifier so that TCR cDNA molecules could be counted accurately. First-strand cDNA for TCR alpha and beta chains was synthesized from specific primers in the conserved constant-segment region. To control for contamination, every cDNA library carried two barcodes: a SMART-Mk sample barcode plus Illumina barcodes. TruSeq adapter sequences along with Illumina sample barcodes were introduced in two successive PCR steps. TCR alpha and beta cDNA libraries were sequenced on the Illumina HiSeq platform with custom primers. In the paper's pipeline: MiGEC processed the raw reads to extract unique molecular identifiers, while MiXCR was used to determine the CDR3 positions. Recombination models were inferred per individual with the repgenHMM and IGoR tools using an EM algorithm. The analysis of shared clonotypes was done with the tcR package in R, with sharing normalized by the product of cloneset sizes. To study raw recombination free of thymic and clonal selection effects, out-of-frame nonproductive sequences were analyzed. Clones were called with MiXCR by TCRdb after fastp trimmed the public reads at Q25, and only in-frame beta chains were retained. A single entry per CDR3 protein holds the most common genes and DNA from its merged rows. TCRdb's processing, not the authors', yielded these V and J calls. Within this sample are more than 1.5 million distinct CDR3 sequences, with about 31% of them counted one time only. The ten largest clones represent approximately 0.29% of the sample.

The source is a newborn girl in good health. The sample consisted of cord blood. Here the chain combines TRBV28 and TRBJ2-6; no confident D gene assignment can be made. The bases are TGTGCCCGCAGTTCCCGTTCCTCTGGGGCCAACGTCCTGACTTTC. The translation is CARSSRSSGANVLTF. The entire variable domain, with the stretches around the CDR3 drawn from the reference TRBV28 and TRBJ2-6 proteins, is DVKVTQSSRYLVKRTGEKVFLECVQDMDHENMFWYRQDPGLGLRLIYFSYDVKMKEKGDIPEGYSVSREKKERFSLILESASTNQTSMYLCARSSRSSGANVLTFGAGSRLTVL.